The 23 T cell receptor beta chains in this list originate from one sample, sequenced in a study of T cells in Graves' hyperthyroidism and ophthalmopathy. RNA transcripts served as the template for amplifying TCR beta CDR3 regions. With the HTBI primer set, the TCR CDR3 went through a first round of RT-PCR. MiXCR, applied by TCRdb to the multiplex PCR reads, yields one record per CDR3 protein. The sample holds 75,000 to 100,000 distinct CDR3 sequences, roughly 49% seen once. Sequencing was carried out using blood. These TCRs come from a woman aged 35 to 49 with Graves' hyperthyroidism.

This clonotype came up a few times. V gene TRBV9 combines with J gene TRBJ2-3; 10 bases line up with TRBD2. The germline V gene encodes CDR1 SGDLS and CDR2 YYNGEE. The CDR3 is 18 amino acids. The V gene end was trimmed by 2 bases and the J gene end by 3 bases; junction bases not matched to a gene: 12. CDR3 region: CASSVGLLAGVGTDTQYF. For the CDR3, the DNA is TGTGCCAGCAGCGTTGGTCTTCTAGCGGGAGTAGGTACAGATACGCAGTATTTT.

A single count supports this clonotype. The junction shows a germline mismatch at one end, possibly a read error. J is TRBJ1-1 and V is TRBV7-9, with 8 nucleotides matching TRBD1. The CDR3 has 14 amino acids. Germline V gene data show CDR1 as SEHNR and CDR2 as FQNEAQ (reference sequence). CDR3 amino acids: CASSVVQGGNEAFF. The CDR3 nucleotides are TGCGCCAGCAGCGTAGTACAGGGGGGTAATGAAGCTTTCTTT. The full variable domain, rest sourced from reference TRBV7-9 and TRBJ1-1, is DTGVSQNPRHKITKRGQNVTFRCDPISEHNRLYWYRQTLGQGPEFLTYFQNEAQLEKSRLLSDRFSAERPKGSFSTLEIQRTEQGDSAMYLCASSVVQGGNEAFFGQGTRLTVV.

The chain is built from TRBV20-1 and TRBJ1-2; TRBD1 is a possible D gene (5 bases). V shed 8 bases and J shed 2 bases, with 18 bases lying between them. Germline V gives CDR1 DFQATT, CDR2 SNEGSKA (reference sequence). This CDR3 contains 14 residues. The CDR3 here is CSKRDSDSNYGYTF. CDR3 DNA: TGCAGTAAGAGGGACTCGGATTCCAACTATGGCTACACCTTC.

V and J are TRBV7-9 and TRBJ2-2; TRBD1 agrees at 10 bases. CDR1 and CDR2 from the germline V gene are SEHNR and FQNEAQ (reference sequence). This CDR3 comprises 15 residues. Trimming at V came to 1 base and at J to 9 bases, leaving 5 bases not matched to a gene. This CDR3 reads CASSLGDRGSWELFF. The DNA for the CDR3 is TGTGCCAGCAGCTTAGGGGACAGGGGATCGTGGGAGCTGTTTTTT. The full variable domain, with the rest looked up from reference TRBV7-9 and TRBJ2-2, is DTGVSQNPRHKITKRGQNVTFRCDPISEHNRLYWYRQTLGQGPEFLTYFQNEAQLEKSRLLSDRFSAERPKGSFSTLEIQRTEQGDSAMYLCASSLGDRGSWELFFGEGSRLTVL.

The genes are TRBV29-1 and TRBJ1-1; 9 bases align to TRBD1. The CDR3 totals 12 residues. The germline V gene encodes CDR1 SQVTM and CDR2 ANQGSEA. Trimming took 7 bases from V and 5 from J; bases not matched to a gene: 5. CDR3 protein: CSAGQGWTEAFF. As DNA, the CDR3 is TGCAGCGCCGGACAGGGGTGGACTGAAGCTTTCTTT.

The sample holds many counts of this clonotype. The chain uses TRBV20-1 and TRBJ1-2; D unclear. V was cut by 6 bases and J by 9 bases, with 20 bases left in between. The CDR3 covers 13 residues. CDR1 is DFQATT, CDR2 SNEGSKA, per germline (reference sequence). The CDR3 sequence is CSAKTEYYRSYTF. The CDR3 DNA follows: TGCAGTGCCAAGACGGAGTACTATCGGAGCTACACCTTC.

This clonotype was seen at least ten times. The CDR3 nucleotides read TGCGCCAGCAGCTTGGAGCGGGAGCAGTACTTC. Translated: CASSLEREQYF. The V and J genes are TRBV5-1 and TRBJ2-7, with D possibly TRBD2 on 5 matching bases. Germline values: CDR1 SGHRS, CDR2 YFSETQ. This CDR3 contains 11 residues. The V end was cut by 0 bases, the J end by 7 bases, with 5 bases between. The full variable domain, in which reference TRBV5-1 and TRBJ2-7 provide the parts outside the CDR3, is KAGVTQTPRYLIKTRGQQVTLSCSPISGHRSVSWYQQTPGQGLQFLFEYFSETQRNKGNFPGRFSGRQFSNSRSEMNVSTLELGDSALYLCASSLEREQYFGPGTRLTVT.

The sample holds many counts of this clonotype. The J gene is TRBJ2-2, the V gene TRBV7-2; the D gene is possibly TRBD2 (6 bases). Trimming shortened V by 5 bases and J by 4 bases, and 11 bases separated the two germline ends. This CDR3 has 14 amino acids. Germline V CDR1 and CDR2: SGHTA, FQGNSA. CDR3 nucleotide sequence: TGTGCCAGCAGCCCGATTAGCGGCACCGGGGAGCTGTTTTTT. Translation gives CASSPISGTGELFF. Using reference TRBV7-2 and TRBJ2-2 for the parts outside the CDR3, the full variable domain is GAGVSQSPSNKVTEKGKDVELRCDPISGHTALYWYRQSLGQGLEFLIYFQGNSAPDKSGLPSDRFSAERTGGSVSTLTIQRTQQEDSAVYLCASSPISGTGELFFGEGSRLTVL.

This chain joins TRBV2 and TRBJ1-6; D possibly corresponds to TRBD1 (5 bases). The V end lost 6 bases, the J end lost 7 bases, and 13 bases lay between the germline ends. The CDR3 runs 14 residues. Germline assignment: CDR1 SNHLY and CDR2 FYNNEI. The CDR3 nucleotides read TGTGCCAGCAGGGACGGGGGAGAGAATTCACCCCTCCACTTT. Its protein is CASRDGGENSPLHF.

This clonotype has ten or more counts. This rearrangement joins TRBV7-2 to TRBJ1-6, with D possibly TRBD1 on 5 matching bases. Germline CDR1 is SGHTA and CDR2 is FQGNSA. V lost 0 bases to trimming and J lost 9 bases, with 12 bases between them. The CDR3 totals 15 residues. CDR3: CASSLALAGSSPLHF. The CDR3 DNA is TGTGCCAGCAGCTTAGCGCTAGCAGGGAGTTCACCCCTCCACTTT.

The rearrangement links TRBV5-1 to TRBJ1-1, with a tentative D call TRBD1 (6 bases). The V end was cut by 4 bases, the J end by 1 base, with 11 bases between. Germline CDR1 is SGHRS and CDR2 is YFSETQ. The CDR3 extends over 14 amino acids. The CDR3 region has the DNA TGCGCCAGCAGCCGTGAAGGGGGGAACACTGAAGCTTTCTTT. Translated, it gives CASSREGGNTEAFF.

As to this clonotype: Being one base from a much bigger clone, this may be a read error. It is likely a read error, because the conserved phenylalanine at the end of the CDR3 is missing. V gene TRBV2 combines with J gene TRBJ2-2; TRBD1 matches at 7 bases. Germline assignment: CDR1 SNHLY and CDR2 FYNNEI. The length of the CDR3 is 14 residues. V shed 7 bases, J shed 7 bases, and the junction held 9 bases outside the gene matches. In DNA form, the CDR3 reads TGTGCCAGCAACCGGGACAGCAGCTACGGGGAGCTGTTTCTT. The encoded protein is CASNRDSSYGELFL.

In its sample, this clonotype was seen many times. This chain joins TRBV6-6 and TRBJ2-2; TRBD1 matches 8 bases. With 5 bases clipped from V and 5 bases from J, the junction kept 10 bases outside the gene matches. The CDR3 is 16 residues long. CDR1 and CDR2 (germline): MNHNY, SVGAGI (reference sequence). The CDR3 DNA follows: TGTGCCAGCAGTCCCGGTTATGGACAGGGAACCGGGGAGCTGTTTTTT. Amino acids: CASSPGYGQGTGELFF.

The CDR3 DNA reads as TGTGCCAGCCGAGATGGGGCCCAGCCCCAGCATTTT. It specifies CASRDGAQPQHF. The chain combines TRBV6-6 with TRBJ1-5; D is perhaps TRBD1 (5 bases). This CDR3 has 12 residues. V lost 8 bases and J lost 7, with 12 bases in between. The germline V gene encodes CDR1 MNHNY and CDR2 SVGAGI (reference sequence).

There are a few counts of this clonotype. The chain has TRBV24-1 and TRBJ2-3; no firm D call. Trimming cost V 6 bases and J 0 bases, with 12 bases left between them. Germline V CDR1 and CDR2: KGHDR, SFDVKD. CDR3 size: 15 residues. The CDR3 DNA follows: TGTGCCACCAGTCAAGGATGGGGAAGCACAGATACGCAGTATTTT. Protein product: CATSQGWGSTDTQYF.

This clonotype was recorded at least ten times. The chain couples TRBV19 to TRBJ1-1; D uncertain. Trimming removed 7 bases at V and 3 bases at J, with 9 bases between. This CDR3 spans 12 amino acids. The V gene's germline CDR1 is LNHDA and CDR2 SQIVND (reference sequence). The CDR3: CASNAGYTEAFF. The CDR3, as DNA: TGTGCCAGTAATGCCGGGTACACTGAAGCTTTCTTT.

The chain uses TRBV29-1 and TRBJ2-5; 10 bases map to TRBD1. J gave up 3 bases and V 5 bases, and 3 bases lay outside the gene matches. Germline lookup yields CDR1 SQVTM and CDR2 ANQGSEA. This CDR3 is 13 amino acids long. CDR3 protein: CSVTGTGEETQYF. DNA of the CDR3: TGCAGCGTTACCGGGACAGGGGAAGAGACCCAGTACTTC.

The V call is TRBV7-8, the J call TRBJ1-6; D uncertain. The germline V gene has CDR1 SGHVS and CDR2 FQNEAQ. V was clipped by 5 bases and J by 14 bases, with 10 bases between them. CDR3 length equals 11 residues. Here the CDR3 DNA reads TGTGCCAGCAGCCCAGACCTCACCCTCCACTTT. Translated: CASSPDLTLHF.

This chain links TRBV24-1 with TRBJ1-4; 9 bases map to TRBD1. The CDR3 has 12 residues. Germline CDR1 KGHDR, CDR2 SFDVKD. J gave up 8 bases and V 10 bases, and 4 bases lay outside the gene matches. The CDR3 DNA sequence: TGTGCCACTCGGGACAGGGAGGAAAAACTGTTTTTT. As protein: CATRDREEKLFF.

The chain employs TRBV20-1 and TRBJ1-2; unclear D gene. Germline CDR1 reads DFQATT; CDR2 reads SNEGSKA (reference sequence). This CDR3 region has 13 residues. Trimming removed 3 bases at V and 2 bases at J, with 10 bases between. The CDR3 nucleotides are TGCAGTGCTAGTCGCGACATGAACTATGGCTACACCTTC. Encoded protein: CSASRDMNYGYTF.

This clonotype has at least ten counts. The chain couples TRBV7-2 to TRBJ2-7; possibly TRBD1 or TRBD2 for D (5 bases each). V lost 4 bases and J lost 6, with 16 bases in between. CDR1 SGHTA and CDR2 FQGNSA come from the germline V gene. The CDR3 covers 14 residues. The CDR3: CASSSLWGLSEQYF. The DNA of the CDR3 is TGTGCCAGCAGCTCACTGTGGGGGTTATCCGAGCAGTACTTC. The variable domain in full, with the rest retrieved from reference TRBV7-2 and TRBJ2-7, is GAGVSQSPSNKVTEKGKDVELRCDPISGHTALYWYRQSLGQGLEFLIYFQGNSAPDKSGLPSDRFSAERTGGSVSTLTIQRTQQEDSAVYLCASSSLWGLSEQYFGPGTRLTVT.

With respect to this clonotype: The conserved phenylalanine or tryptophan normally closing the CDR3 is absent here, so this likely arose from a read error. The chain's CDR3 is CATSDDDGQAKRTEAFS. The CDR3 DNA sequence: TGTGCCACCAGTGACGACGATGGGCAGGCTAAGAGAACTGAAGCTTTCTCT. This chain uses TRBV12-3 or TRBV12-4 with TRBJ1-1; D ambiguous. This CDR3 region has 17 residues.

The genes are TRBV15 and TRBJ1-4, with D possibly matching TRBD1 (5 bases). The CDR3 extends over 14 amino acids. Trimming pared 2 bases from V and 8 bases from J, leaving 12 bases between. Germline V gene data show CDR1 as LNHNV and CDR2 as YYDKDF (reference sequence). DNA of the CDR3: TGTGCCACCAGCAGACTTCGGGCAGGGGAAAAACTGTTTTTT. Translated: CATSRLRAGEKLFF.